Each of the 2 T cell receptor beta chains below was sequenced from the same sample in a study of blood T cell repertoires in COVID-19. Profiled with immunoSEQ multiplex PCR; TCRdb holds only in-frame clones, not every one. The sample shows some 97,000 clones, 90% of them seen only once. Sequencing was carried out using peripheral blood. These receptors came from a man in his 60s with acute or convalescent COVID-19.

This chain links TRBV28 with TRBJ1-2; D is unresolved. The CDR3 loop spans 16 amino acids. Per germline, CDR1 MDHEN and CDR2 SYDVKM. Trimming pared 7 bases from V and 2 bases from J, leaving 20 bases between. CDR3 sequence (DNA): TGTGCCAGCAAACCGCCAGCCGGAGCCCCAAACTATGGCTACACCTTC. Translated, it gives CASKPPAGAPNYGYTF.

This chain's CDR3 is CASAHGWAGNTIYF. CDR3 DNA sequence: TGTGCCAGCGCCCATGGTTGGGCCGGAAACACCATATATTTT. The chain uses TRBV28 and TRBJ1-3; no definite D call. This CDR3 has 14 residues. With 8 bases removed from V and 4 bases from J, the gap between germline ends came to 15 bases. Germline assignment: CDR1 MDHEN and CDR2 SYDVKM.